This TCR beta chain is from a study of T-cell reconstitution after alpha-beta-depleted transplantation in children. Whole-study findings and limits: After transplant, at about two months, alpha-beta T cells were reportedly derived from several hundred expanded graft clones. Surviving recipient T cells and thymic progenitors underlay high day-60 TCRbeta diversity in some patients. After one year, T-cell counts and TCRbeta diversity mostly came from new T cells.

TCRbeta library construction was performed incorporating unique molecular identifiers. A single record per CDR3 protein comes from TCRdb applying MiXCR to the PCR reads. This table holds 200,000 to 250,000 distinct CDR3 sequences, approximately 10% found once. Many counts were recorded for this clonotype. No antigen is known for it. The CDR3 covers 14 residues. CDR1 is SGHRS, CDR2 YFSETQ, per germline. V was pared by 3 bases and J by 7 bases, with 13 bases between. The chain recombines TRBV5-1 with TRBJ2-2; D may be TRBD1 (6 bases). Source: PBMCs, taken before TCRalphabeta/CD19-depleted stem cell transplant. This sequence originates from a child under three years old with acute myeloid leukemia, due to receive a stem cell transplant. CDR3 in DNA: TGCGCCAGCAGCTACCTGGGGGCTGACGGGGAGCTGTTTTTT. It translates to CASSYLGADGELFF. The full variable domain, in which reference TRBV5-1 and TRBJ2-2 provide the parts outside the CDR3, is KAGVTQTPRYLIKTRGQQVTLSCSPISGHRSVSWYQQTPGQGLQFLFEYFSETQRNKGNFPGRFSGRQFSNSRSEMNVSTLELGDSALYLCASSYLGADGELFFGEGSRLTVL.